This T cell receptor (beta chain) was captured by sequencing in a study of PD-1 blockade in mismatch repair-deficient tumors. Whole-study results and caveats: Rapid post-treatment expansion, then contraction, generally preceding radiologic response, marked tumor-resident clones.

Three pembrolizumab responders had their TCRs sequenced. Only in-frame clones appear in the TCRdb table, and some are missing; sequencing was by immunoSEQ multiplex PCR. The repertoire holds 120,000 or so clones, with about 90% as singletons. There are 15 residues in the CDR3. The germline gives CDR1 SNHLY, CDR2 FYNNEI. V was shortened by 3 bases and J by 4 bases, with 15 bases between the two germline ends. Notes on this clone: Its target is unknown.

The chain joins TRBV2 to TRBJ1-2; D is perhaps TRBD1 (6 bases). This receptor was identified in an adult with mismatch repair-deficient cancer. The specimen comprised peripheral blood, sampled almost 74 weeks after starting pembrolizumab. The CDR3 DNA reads TGTGCCAGCAGTGAGCGGGCAGGGGCCGGCTATGGCTACACCTTC. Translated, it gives CASSERAGAGYGYTF. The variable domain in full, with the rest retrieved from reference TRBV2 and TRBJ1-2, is EPEVTQTPSHQVTQMGQEVILRCVPISNHLYFYWYRQILGQKVEFLVSFYNNEISEKSEIFDDQFSVERPDGSNFTLKIRSTKLEDSAMYFCASSERAGAGYGYTFGSGTRLTVV.